This T cell receptor (beta chain) was sequenced for a study of shared clonotypes between healthy human individuals. Study-wide points: Sampling involved blood alone; tissue repertoires likely differ.

In regard to this clone: Its antigen is not known.

The healthy adult donors were HIV-negative and reported no recent acute infections or vaccinations. V was pared by 0 bases and J by 7 bases, with 8 bases of the junction left unmatched. CDR3 length equals 15 residues. Germline CDR1 is SGHRS and CDR2 is YFSETQ. Deep level was the assay's run setting. Several immunoSEQ plates held equal portions of the genomic DNA taken from each subset. Assay used: immunoSEQ multiplex PCR; TCRdb lists only in-frame clones, some missing. The table shows around 940,000 clones, with approximately 80% occurring only once. This TCR was recovered from a man between 18 and 35 years old in good health. The V gene is TRBV5-1, the J gene TRBJ1-2, with 8 positions matching TRBD1. The specimen sequenced was memory CD4+ T cells sorted from blood. Subset indicated: CD45RA-negative fraction. The chain's CDR3 is CASSLASGTGFGYTF. The CDR3 bases are TGCGCCAGCAGCTTGGCCTCCGGGACAGGCTTTGGCTACACCTTC. Filled out from reference TRBV5-1 and TRBJ1-2, the complete variable domain reads KAGVTQTPRYLIKTRGQQVTLSCSPISGHRSVSWYQQTPGQGLQFLFEYFSETQRNKGNFPGRFSGRQFSNSRSEMNVSTLELGDSALYLCASSLASGTGFGYTFGSGTRLTVV.